Sequencing of this T cell receptor beta chain was carried out in a study of T cells in Graves' hyperthyroidism and ophthalmopathy. This clonotype was seen more than once but under ten times. The junction departs from germline at one end; a sequencing error may be responsible. Using approximately 10 ml of fresh peripheral blood, PBMCs were prepared. What was amplified from RNA transcripts were TCR beta CDR3 regions. Using the HTBI primer set, a first-round RT-PCR was run on the TCR CDR3. Via MiXCR, TCRdb re-called the multiplex PCR reads, giving one row per CDR3 protein. The data contain 600,000 to 900,000 distinct CDR3 sequences, approximately 16% of them singletons. CDR3 length: 20 residues. CDR1 SGHTA and CDR2 FQGNSA come from the germline V gene.

The origin of this receptor is a man between 18 and 35 years old with Graves' hyperthyroidism. V and J are TRBV7-2 and TRBJ2-1, with a possible D match to TRBD2 (7 bases). The source material was blood. The CDR3 DNA reads TGTGCCAGCAGCTTAGGGGATCCCTTCGGGGGGCCCCCCTCCTACAGTGAGCAGTTCTTC. It yields the protein CASSLGDPFGGPPSYSEQFF.